Given below is one T cell receptor beta chain in context. Membership in each cohort depended on participant-reported clinical history. Two consecutive negative NP/OP PCR tests, clearance, or resolved symptoms defined Cohort 3 recovery. This entry is derived from a study of blood T cell repertoires in COVID-19. The overall study: The origin of the acute and convalescent COVID-19 samples was the United States, Italy and Spain.

V shed 5 bases and J shed 9 bases, with 13 bases lying between them. This CDR3 is 11 amino acids long. CDR1 is DFQATT, CDR2 SNEGSKA, per germline (reference sequence). The assay was immunoSEQ multiplex PCR, and TCRdb's table has in-frame clones only and misses some. Of roughly 330,000 clones listed, about 90% are singletons. The specimen was PBMCs or T cells enriched from blood (not recorded which). The clonotype originates from a woman aged 30 to 39 who had recovered from COVID-19. V gene TRBV20-1 combines with J gene TRBJ1-1; weak D call: TRBD1 (6 bases). CDR3: CSARPGGQAFF. The DNA for the CDR3 is TGCAGTGCTCGCCCGGGGGGGCAAGCTTTCTTT.